This TCR beta chain was recovered during a study of cytomegalovirus exposure and HLA in healthy donors. Turning to the study itself: The use of the same platform for the roughly 130 validation repertoires and the 666 first-cohort repertoires was reported by a later analysis.

Profiling relied on immunoSEQ multiplex PCR, and the TCRdb table lists in-frame clones only, not all of them. In the table there are about 68,000 clones, around 93% of which are singletons. There are 15 residues in the CDR3. Germline values: CDR1 SGHTA, CDR2 FQGTGA. V shed 3 bases and J 5 bases; nucleotides not matched to a gene: 4. Remarks on this clone: Its antigen remains unidentified.

Study-level points and caveats: A list of about 180 TCR beta chains associated with cytomegalovirus was given.

The sequence came from a man aged 18 to 30 in good health and CMV-seronegative. This chain connects TRBV7-3 to TRBJ1-1; the match to TRBD1 covers 12 bases. What was sequenced was PBMCs. The CDR3 DNA reads as TGTGCCAGCAGCTTGGGACAGGGGGCGGGAACTGAAGCTTTCTTT. This sequence encodes CASSLGQGAGTEAFF. The variable domain in full, with the rest retrieved from reference TRBV7-3 and TRBJ1-1, is GAGVSQTPSNKVTEKGKYVELRCDPISGHTALYWYRQSLGQGPEFLIYFQGTGAADDSGLPNDRFFAVRPEGSVSTLKIQRTERGDSAVYLCASSLGQGAGTEAFFGQGTRLTVV.